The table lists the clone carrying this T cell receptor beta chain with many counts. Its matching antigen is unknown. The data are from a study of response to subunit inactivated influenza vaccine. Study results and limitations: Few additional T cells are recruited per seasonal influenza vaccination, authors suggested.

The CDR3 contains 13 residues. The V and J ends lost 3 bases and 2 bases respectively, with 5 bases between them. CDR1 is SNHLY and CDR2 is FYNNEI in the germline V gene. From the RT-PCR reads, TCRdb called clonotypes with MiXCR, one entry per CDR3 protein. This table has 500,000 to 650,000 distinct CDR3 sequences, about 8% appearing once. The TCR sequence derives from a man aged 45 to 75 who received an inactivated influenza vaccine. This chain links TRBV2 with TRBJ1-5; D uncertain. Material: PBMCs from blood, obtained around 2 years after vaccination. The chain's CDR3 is CASSDERNQPQHF. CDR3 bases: TGTGCCAGCAGTGACGAACGCAATCAGCCCCAGCATTTT.